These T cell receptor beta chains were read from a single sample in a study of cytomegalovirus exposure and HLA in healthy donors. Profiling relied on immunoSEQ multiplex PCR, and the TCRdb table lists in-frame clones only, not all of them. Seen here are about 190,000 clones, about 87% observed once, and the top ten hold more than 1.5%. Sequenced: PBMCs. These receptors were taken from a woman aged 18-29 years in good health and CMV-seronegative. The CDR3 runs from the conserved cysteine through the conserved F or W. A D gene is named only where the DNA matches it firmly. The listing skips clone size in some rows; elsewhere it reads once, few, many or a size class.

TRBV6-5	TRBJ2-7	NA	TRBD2	CASSYSVLAGVHEQYF	TGTGCCAGCAGTTACTCGGTACTAGCGGGAGTCCACGAGCAGTACTTC
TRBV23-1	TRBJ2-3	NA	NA	CASSQPRLEYDTQYF	TGCGCCAGCAGTCAACCGAGACTGGAATACGATACGCAGTATTTT
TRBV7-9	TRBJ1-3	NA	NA	CASSLLPTGGYGNTIYF	TGTGCCAGCAGCTTATTACCGACGGGGGGCTATGGAAACACCATATATTTT
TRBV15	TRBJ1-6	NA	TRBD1	CATSRTGYPSPLHF	TGTGCCACCAGCAGGACAGGGTATCCTTCACCCCTCCACTTT
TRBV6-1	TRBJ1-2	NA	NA	CASREVARGYTF	TGTGCCAGCAGGGAGGTGGCCCGTGGCTACACCTTC
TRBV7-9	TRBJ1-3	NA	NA	CASSLTPVNTIYF	TGTGCCAGCAGCTTAACCCCAGTAAACACCATATATTTT
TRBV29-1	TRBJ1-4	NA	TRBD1	CSVDVLPGQVFF	TGCAGCGTTGATGTACTACCGGGACAGGTCTTTTTT
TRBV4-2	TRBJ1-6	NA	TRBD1	CASTGGQGRTYNSPLHF	TGTGCCAGCACCGGGGGACAGGGAAGGACCTATAATTCACCCCTCCACTTT
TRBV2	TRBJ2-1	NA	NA	CASSEGGGRNEQFF	TGTGCCAGCAGTGAAGGAGGAGGAAGAAATGAGCAGTTCTTC
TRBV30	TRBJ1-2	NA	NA	CAWSVPGEGYTF	TGTGCCTGGAGTGTCCCGGGGGAAGGCTACACCTTC
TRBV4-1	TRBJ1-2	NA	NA	CASSVWDNLYGYTF	TGCGCCAGCAGCGTCTGGGACAATCTCTATGGCTACACCTTC
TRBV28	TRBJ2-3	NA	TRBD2	CASMRLAGSKDTQYF	TGTGCCAGCATGAGGCTAGCGGGGTCCAAAGATACGCAGTATTTT
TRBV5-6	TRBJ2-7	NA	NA	CASSRRELSNEQYF	TGTGCCAGCAGCCGGAGGGAGCTTTCCAACGAGCAGTACTTC
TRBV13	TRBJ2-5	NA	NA	CASSPRDQETQYF	TGTGCCAGCAGTCCCCGGGATCAAGAGACCCAGTACTTC
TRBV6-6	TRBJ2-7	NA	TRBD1	CASRQRQGAYEQYF	TGTGCCAGCAGGCAGAGACAGGGGGCCTACGAGCAGTACTTC
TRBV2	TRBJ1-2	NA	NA	CASTLQGNYGYTF	TGTGCCAGCACGCTCCAGGGGAACTATGGCTACACCTTC
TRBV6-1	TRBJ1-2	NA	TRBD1	CAVRKQGTGYGYTF	TGTGCCGTCCGGAAACAGGGGACCGGCTATGGCTACACCTTC
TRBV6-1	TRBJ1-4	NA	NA	CASSVAQYNEKLFF	TGTGCCAGCAGTGTCGCACAGTATAATGAAAAACTGTTTTTT
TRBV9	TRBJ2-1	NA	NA	CASSVAGLSANEQFF	TGTGCCAGCAGCGTAGCGGGCCTTAGCGCAAATGAGCAGTTCTTC
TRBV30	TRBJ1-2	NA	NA	CAWSRSYGYTF	TGTGCCTGGAGCCGGAGCTATGGCTACACCTTC
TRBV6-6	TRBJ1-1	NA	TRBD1	CASGQGAGDTEAFF	TGTGCCAGCGGACAGGGGGCTGGGGACACTGAAGCTTTCTTT
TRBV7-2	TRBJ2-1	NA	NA	CASSLASPTALNNEQFF	TGTGCCAGCAGCTTAGCGAGCCCGACTGCGTTAAACAATGAGCAGTTCTTC
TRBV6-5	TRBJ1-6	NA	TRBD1	CASRRDSYNSPLHF	TGTGCCAGCAGGAGGGACAGCTATAATTCACCCCTCCACTTT
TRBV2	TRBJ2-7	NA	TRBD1	CASNQGDYEQYF	TGTGCCAGCAATCAGGGGGACTACGAGCAGTACTTC
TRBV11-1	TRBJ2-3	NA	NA	CASSPGDTQYF	TGTGCCAGCAGCCCCGGAGATACGCAGTATTTT
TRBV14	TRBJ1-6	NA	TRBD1	CASALGTGNSPLHF	TGTGCCAGCGCGCTGGGGACAGGGAATTCACCCCTCCACTTT
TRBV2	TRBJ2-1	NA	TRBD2	CASNPTSGGYNEQFF	TGTGCCAGCAATCCGACTAGCGGAGGGTACAATGAGCAGTTCTTC
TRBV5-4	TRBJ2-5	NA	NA	CASSGTGSQETQYF	TGTGCCAGCAGCGGAACAGGTTCTCAAGAGACCCAGTACTTC
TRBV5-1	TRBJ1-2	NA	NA	CASSPSSGHPRYTF	TGCGCCAGCAGTCCATCCAGCGGCCACCCCCGCTACACCTTC
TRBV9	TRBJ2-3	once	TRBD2	CASSVGASGSTDTQYF	TGTGCCAGCAGCGTAGGGGCTAGCGGGAGCACAGATACGCAGTATTTT
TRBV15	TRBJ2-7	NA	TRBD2	CATSRDGGYYEQYF	TGTGCCACCAGCAGGGACGGGGGGTACTACGAGCAGTACTTC
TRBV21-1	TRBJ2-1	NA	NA	CASSRRDSYNEQFF	TGTGCCAGCAGCAGGAGGGACAGTTACAATGAGCAGTTCTTC
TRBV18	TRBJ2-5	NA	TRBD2	CASSPGWRGSETQYF	TGTGCCAGCTCACCGGGTTGGCGGGGGTCGGAGACCCAGTACTTC
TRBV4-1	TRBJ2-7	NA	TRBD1	CASSQVGTGRLEQYF	TGCGCCAGCAGCCAAGTGGGGACAGGGCGATTGGAGCAGTACTTC
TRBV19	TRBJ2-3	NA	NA	CASQASTDTQYF	TGTGCCAGTCAAGCGAGCACAGATACGCAGTATTTT
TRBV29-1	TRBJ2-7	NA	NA	CSVMNATKQYF	TGCAGCGTTATGAACGCTACGAAGCAGTACTTC
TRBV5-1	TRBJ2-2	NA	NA	CASSPAAGLKPGELFF	TGCGCCAGCAGCCCGGCGGCAGGGTTAAAACCCGGGGAGCTGTTTTTT
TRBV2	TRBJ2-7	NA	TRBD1	CASIPGQGSYEQYF	TGTGCCAGCATTCCGGGACAGGGTTCCTACGAGCAGTACTTC
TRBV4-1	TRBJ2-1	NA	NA	CASSRPSDYNEQFF	TGCGCCAGCAGCCGGCCTAGTGATTACAATGAGCAGTTCTTC
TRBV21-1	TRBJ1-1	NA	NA	CARTTGWTEAFF	TGTGCCAGGACGACAGGGTGGACTGAAGCTTTCTTT
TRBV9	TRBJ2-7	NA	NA	CASSVAATNEQYF	TGTGCCAGCAGCGTAGCAGCGACGAACGAGCAGTACTTC
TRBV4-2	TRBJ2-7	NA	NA	CASSQDKTTYEQYF	TGTGCCAGCAGCCAAGATAAGACTACCTACGAGCAGTACTTC
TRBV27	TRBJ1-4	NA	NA	CASSFGTGVNEKLFF	TGTGCCAGCAGTTTTGGGACGGGGGTAAATGAAAAACTGTTTTTT
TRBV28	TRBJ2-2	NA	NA	CASRTATGELFF	TGTGCCAGTAGGACAGCCACCGGGGAGCTGTTTTTT
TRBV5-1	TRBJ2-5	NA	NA	CASSHTLALDQYF	TGCGCCAGCAGCCATACACTGGCCCTAGACCAGTACTTC
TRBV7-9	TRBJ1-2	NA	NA	CASSLQGWSGYTF	TGTGCCAGCAGCCTGCAGGGGTGGTCTGGCTACACCTTC
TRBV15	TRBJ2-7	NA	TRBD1	CATSRETGWEQYF	TGTGCCACCAGCAGAGAGACAGGGTGGGAGCAGTACTTC
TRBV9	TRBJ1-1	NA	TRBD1	CASSARTLGQAF	TGTGCCAGCAGCGCCCGTACACTCGGACAGGCATTT
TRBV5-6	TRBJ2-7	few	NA	CASSPREIYEQYF	TGTGCCAGCAGCCCTCGGGAGATTTACGAGCAGTACTTC
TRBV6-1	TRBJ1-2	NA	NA	CASSEGAGFNYGYTF	TGTGCCAGCAGTGAAGGGGCGGGGTTCAACTATGGCTACACCTTC
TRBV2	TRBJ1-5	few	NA	CASSEPNQPQHF	TGTGCCAGCAGTGAACCGAATCAGCCCCAGCATTTT